Listed below are T cell receptor beta chains from one sample, sequenced in a study of regulatory T cells in long-lasting Graves disease. TCRdb redid the calling of the multiplex PCR reads with MiXCR, one entry per CDR3 protein. The sample lists fewer than 650,000 distinct CDR3 sequences; about 16% were seen once. These data were also reused for a study on T cells in Graves' hyperthyroidism and ophthalmopathy.

The material was peripheral blood mononuclear cells (PBMCs), obtained at new diagnosis, from a patient treated with antithyroid drugs. These receptors came from a man aged 18 to 29 with Graves disease. Each CDR3 is given with its conserved first and last residue. The D gene is left open where the match is weak. Not every row has a clone size; where given, it reads once, few, many or a size class.

>.|.|TRBV20-1|TRBJ2-5
CSARGLAGVTGPQETQYF
TGCAGTGCTAGAGGGTTGGCGGGGGTCACAGGGCCCCAAGAGACCCAGTACTTC
>.|many|TRBV12-3/TRBV12-4|TRBJ1-5
CASSSTENSNQPQHF
TGTGCCAGCAGTTCCACAGAAAATAGCAATCAGCCCCAGCATTTT
>.|many|TRBV7-9|TRBJ1-1
CASSLTDGTEAFF
TGTGCCAGCAGCTTAACAGACGGAACTGAAGCTTTCTTT
>TRBD1|.|TRBV5-1|TRBJ1-4
CASSRDRGHEKLFF
TGCGCCAGCAGCCGGGACAGGGGGCACGAAAAACTGTTTTTT
>.|many|TRBV6-1|TRBJ1-1
CASKVGQMNTEAFF
TGTGCCAGCAAGGTCGGACAGATGAACACTGAAGCTTTCTTT
>.|many|TRBV12-3/TRBV12-4|TRBJ1-2
CASSPQPENGYTF
TGTGCCAGCAGCCCCCAACCTGAAAATGGCTACACCTTC
>.|.|TRBV6-1|TRBJ1-5
CASNPKGGYQPQHF
TGTGCCAGCAATCCCAAGGGCGGATACCAGCCCCAGCATTTT
>TRBD2|.|TRBV7-9|TRBJ2-3
CASTAGGTDTQYF
TGTGCCAGCACAGCGGGAGGGACCGATACGCAGTATTTT
>.|many|TRBV12-3/TRBV12-4|TRBJ1-1
CASSPGHSNTEAFF
TGTGCCAGCAGCCCGGGACATTCGAACACTGAAGCTTTCTTT
>.|once|TRBV5-1|TRBJ1-6
CASSLVDSTYNSPLHF
TGCGCCAGCAGCTTGGTGGACTCAACCTATAATTCACCCCTCCACTTT
>.|.|TRBV3-1|TRBJ2-2
CASSPLGGELFF
TGTGCCAGCAGCCCCTTGGGCGGGGAGCTGTTTTTT
>TRBD2|.|TRBV5-1|TRBJ2-5
CASSSPGLEETQYF
TGCGCCAGCAGCTCCCCTGGACTAGAAGAGACCCAGTACTTC
>TRBD2|many|TRBV27|TRBJ2-1
CASSSWPGGGRVYEQFF
TGTGCCAGCAGTTCTTGGCCAGGTGGCGGGAGAGTATATGAGCAGTTCTTC
>.|.|TRBV4-1|TRBJ2-7
CASSQRSGSYEQYF
TGCGCCAGCAGCCAAAGAAGCGGATCCTACGAGCAGTACTTC
>.|many|TRBV28|TRBJ2-1
CASSSVVGGSNEQFF
TGTGCCAGCAGTTCTGTTGTTGGGGGAAGCAATGAGCAGTTCTTC
>TRBD1|.|TRBV6-1|TRBJ1-3
CASSTGVSGNTIYF
TGTGCCAGCTCGACAGGGGTGTCTGGAAACACCATATATTTT
>.|once|TRBV20-1|TRBJ1-5
CSADTARNQPQHF
TGCAGTGCTGATACGGCGCGAAATCAGCCCCAGCATTTT
>TRBD2|.|TRBV24-1|TRBJ2-4
CAREGLAGEGAKNIQYF
TGTGCCAGAGAGGGACTAGCGGGAGAAGGGGCCAAAAACATTCAGTACTTC
>.|many|TRBV5-1|TRBJ2-7
CASRSEEYEQYF
TGCGCCAGCAGATCGGAGGAATACGAGCAGTACTTC
>.|few|TRBV3-1|TRBJ1-3
CASSQESIFSGNTIYF
TGTGCCAGCAGCCAAGAGTCCATCTTCTCTGGAAACACCATATATTTT
>.|many|TRBV10-1|TRBJ2-5
CASRFGETQYF
TGCGCCAGCAGGTTCGGGGAGACCCAGTACTTC
>TRBD2|few|TRBV11-2|TRBJ2-1
CASSPGTSGRYSEQFF
TGTGCCAGCAGCCCCGGGACTAGCGGGAGATATAGTGAGCAGTTCTTC
>TRBD1|.|TRBV20-1|TRBJ2-1
CSARDPRQGASVGEQFF
TGCAGTGCTAGAGATCCCCGACAGGGGGCGTCCGTCGGTGAGCAGTTCTTC
>TRBD2|.|TRBV28|TRBJ2-7
CASRAGLAVQYF
TGTGCCAGCAGGGCGGGACTAGCGGTGCAGTACTTC
>.|.|TRBV4-1|TRBJ2-7
CASSQEFRSYEQYF
TGCGCCAGCAGCCAAGAGTTCAGATCCTACGAGCAGTACTTC
>TRBD1|.|TRBV5-1|TRBJ1-2
CASSARDSGYGYTF
TGCGCCAGCAGCGCCCGGGACAGCGGCTATGGCTACACCTTC
>.|few|TRBV20-1|TRBJ2-2
CSARVLSNTGELFF
TGCAGTGCTAGAGTTCTTTCGAACACCGGGGAGCTGTTTTTT
>.|many|TRBV13|TRBJ2-5
CASGRETQYF
TGTGCCAGCGGGCGGGAGACCCAGTACTTC